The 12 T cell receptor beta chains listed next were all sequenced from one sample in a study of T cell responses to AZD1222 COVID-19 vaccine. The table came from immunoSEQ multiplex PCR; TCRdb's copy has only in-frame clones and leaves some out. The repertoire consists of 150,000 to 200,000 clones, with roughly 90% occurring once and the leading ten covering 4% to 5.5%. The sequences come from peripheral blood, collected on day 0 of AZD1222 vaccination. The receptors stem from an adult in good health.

CDR3 DNA: TGTGCCAGCAGTTTAGGGTTCTATGAGCAGTTCTTC. Translation gives CASSLGFYEQFF. The gene calls are TRBV12-3 or TRBV12-4 and TRBJ2-1, with D uncertain. The CDR3 has 12 amino acids. V lost 1 base, J lost 8 bases, and 6 bases lay in between.

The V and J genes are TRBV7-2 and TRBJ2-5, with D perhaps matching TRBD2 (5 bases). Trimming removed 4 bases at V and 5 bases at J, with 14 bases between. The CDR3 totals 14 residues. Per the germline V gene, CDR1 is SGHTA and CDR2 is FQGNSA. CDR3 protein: CASSSAERLETQYF. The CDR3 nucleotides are TGTGCCAGCAGCTCCGCCGAGCGGTTGGAGACCCAGTACTTC.

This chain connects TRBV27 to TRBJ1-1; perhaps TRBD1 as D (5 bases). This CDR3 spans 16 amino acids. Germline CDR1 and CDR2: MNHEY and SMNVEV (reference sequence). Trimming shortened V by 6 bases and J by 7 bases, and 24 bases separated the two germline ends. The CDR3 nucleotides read TGTGCCAGCAGGGCCCTACAGAAGCCTCCGACAGTTGAAGCTTTCTTT. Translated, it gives CASRALQKPPTVEAFF.

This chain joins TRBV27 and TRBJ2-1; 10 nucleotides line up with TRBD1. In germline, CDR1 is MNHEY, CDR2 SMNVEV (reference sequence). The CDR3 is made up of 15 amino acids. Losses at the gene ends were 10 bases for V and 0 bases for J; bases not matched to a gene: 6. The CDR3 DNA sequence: TGTGCCATCGCCAGACAGGGGGCCTCCTACAATGAGCAGTTCTTC. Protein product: CAIARQGASYNEQFF.

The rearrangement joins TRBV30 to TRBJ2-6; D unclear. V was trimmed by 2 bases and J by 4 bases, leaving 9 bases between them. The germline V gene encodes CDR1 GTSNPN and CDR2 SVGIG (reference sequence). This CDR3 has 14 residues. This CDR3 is CAWSSGSGANVLTF. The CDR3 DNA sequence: TGTGCCTGGAGTTCCGGGTCCGGGGCCAACGTCCTGACTTTC. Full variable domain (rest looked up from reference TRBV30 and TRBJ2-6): SQTIHQWPATLVQPVGSPLSLECTVEGTSNPNLYWYRQAAGRGLQLLFYSVGIGQISSEVPQNLSASRPQDRQFILSSKKLLLSDSGFYLCAWSSGSGANVLTFGAGSRLTVL.

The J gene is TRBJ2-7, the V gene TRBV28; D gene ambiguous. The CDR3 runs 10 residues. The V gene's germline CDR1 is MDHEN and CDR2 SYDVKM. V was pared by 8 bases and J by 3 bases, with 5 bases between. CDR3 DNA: TGTGCCAGCGCTGGCTACGAGCAGTACTTC. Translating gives CASAGYEQYF.

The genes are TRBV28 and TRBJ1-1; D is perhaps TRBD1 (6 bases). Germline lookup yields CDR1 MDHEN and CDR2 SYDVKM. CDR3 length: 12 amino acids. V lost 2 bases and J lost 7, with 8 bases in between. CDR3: CASSLRDNEAFF. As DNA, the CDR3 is TGTGCCAGCAGTTTACGGGACAATGAAGCTTTCTTT.

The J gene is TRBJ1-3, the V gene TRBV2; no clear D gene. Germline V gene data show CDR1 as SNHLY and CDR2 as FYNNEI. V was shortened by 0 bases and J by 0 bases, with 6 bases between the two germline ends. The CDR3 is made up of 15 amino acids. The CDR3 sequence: CASSEAERSGNTIYF. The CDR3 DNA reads TGTGCCAGCAGTGAAGCAGAACGCTCTGGAAACACCATATATTTT.

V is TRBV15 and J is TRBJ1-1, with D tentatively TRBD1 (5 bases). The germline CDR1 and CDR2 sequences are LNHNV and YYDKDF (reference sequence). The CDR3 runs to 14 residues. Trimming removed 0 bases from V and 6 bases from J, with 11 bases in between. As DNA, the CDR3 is TGTGCCACCAGCAGAGATGATAGGGGCCCTGAAGCTTTCTTT. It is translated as CATSRDDRGPEAFF. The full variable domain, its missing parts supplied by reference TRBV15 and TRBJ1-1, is DAMVIQNPRYQVTQFGKPVTLSCSQTLNHNVMYWYQQKSSQAPKLLFHYYDKDFNNEADTPDNFQSRRPNTSFCFLDIRSPGLGDTAMYLCATSRDDRGPEAFFGQGTRLTVV.

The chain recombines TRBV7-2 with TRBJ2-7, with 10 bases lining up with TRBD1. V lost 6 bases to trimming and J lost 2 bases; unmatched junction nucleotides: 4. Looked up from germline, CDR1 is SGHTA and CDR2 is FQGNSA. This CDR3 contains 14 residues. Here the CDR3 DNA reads TGTGCCAGCAGTTGGGACAGGGGAGCCTACGAGCAGTACTTC. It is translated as CASSWDRGAYEQYF.

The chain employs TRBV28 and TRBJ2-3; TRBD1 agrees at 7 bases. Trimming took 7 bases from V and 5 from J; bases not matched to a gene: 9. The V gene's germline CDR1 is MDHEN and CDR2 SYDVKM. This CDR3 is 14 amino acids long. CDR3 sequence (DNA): TGTGCCAGCACCGAAACAGGGGAAGGAGATACGCAGTATTTT. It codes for CASTETGEGDTQYF.

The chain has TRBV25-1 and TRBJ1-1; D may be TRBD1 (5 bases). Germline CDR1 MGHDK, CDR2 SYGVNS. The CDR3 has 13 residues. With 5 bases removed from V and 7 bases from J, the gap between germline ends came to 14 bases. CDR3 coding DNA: TGTGCCAGCAGTATTTCCGGGACCCTTGAAGCTTTCTTT. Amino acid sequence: CASSISGTLEAFF. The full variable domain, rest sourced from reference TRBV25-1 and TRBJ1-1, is EADIYQTPRYLVIGTGKKITLECSQTMGHDKMYWYQQDPGMELHLIHYSYGVNSTEKGDLSSESTVSRIRTEHFPLTLESARPSHTSQYLCASSISGTLEAFFGQGTRLTVV.